A selection of T cell receptor beta chains follows, all from one sample in a study of control samples from healthy donors and cancer patients. The repertoire was sequenced with immunoSEQ multiplex PCR; TCRdb's copy has only in-frame clones and lacks some. The table records about 89,000 clones, 85% of them present only once. The source material was blood. The receptors shown here come from a woman aged 40-49 years in good health. The conserved cysteine and the conserved F or W are not part of the CDR3 here. Size is stated for part of the rows, as once, few or many counts, or as a class when the clone is expanded.

V gene: TRBV25-1; J gene: TRBJ1-1; clone size: few; CDR3 protein: ATLGQGGTEAF
V gene: TRBV27; J gene: TRBJ1-2; clone size: -; CDR3 protein: ASSRMSGQIYGYT
V gene: TRBV9; J gene: TRBJ2-5; clone size: -; CDR3 protein: ASSTRPVNGETQY
V gene: TRBV6-5; J gene: TRBJ1-4; clone size: -; CDR3 protein: ASWGQGAGEKLF
V gene: TRBV6-5; J gene: TRBJ1-2; clone size: -; CDR3 protein: ASWGGVIIGYT
V gene: TRBV7-9; J gene: TRBJ1-1; clone size: -; CDR3 protein: ASSPGRAPNTEAF
V gene: TRBV19; J gene: TRBJ1-1; clone size: -; CDR3 protein: ASALGITNTEAF
V gene: TRBV29-1; J gene: TRBJ1-2; clone size: once; CDR3 protein: SVFQEEGYT
V gene: TRBV5-1; J gene: TRBJ2-7; clone size: -; CDR3 protein: ASSQYRPSEQY
V gene: TRBV28; J gene: TRBJ1-4; clone size: -; CDR3 protein: ASKGLRKLF
V gene: TRBV5-8; J gene: TRBJ1-6; clone size: -; CDR3 protein: ASSLARGGNSPLH
V gene: TRBV24-1; J gene: TRBJ1-3; clone size: -; CDR3 protein: ATSPGGAGNTIY
V gene: TRBV4-1; J gene: TRBJ1-3; clone size: -; CDR3 protein: ASSLSGSSGNTIY
V gene: TRBV5-1; J gene: TRBJ1-6; clone size: -; CDR3 protein: ASRPTGTSGLTLH
V gene: TRBV6-2/TRBV6-3; J gene: TRBJ2-2; clone size: -; CDR3 protein: ASSYHGQEKTGELF
V gene: TRBV7-9; J gene: TRBJ1-1; clone size: -; CDR3 protein: ASSVTGGEAF
V gene: TRBV5-5; J gene: TRBJ1-3; clone size: -; CDR3 protein: ASSLDWGSLRSGNTIY
V gene: TRBV29-1; J gene: TRBJ1-5; clone size: -; CDR3 protein: SPRRCPGPQH
V gene: TRBV7-2; J gene: TRBJ2-2; clone size: -; CDR3 protein: ASSPPGAGELF
V gene: TRBV4-3; J gene: TRBJ1-2; clone size: -; CDR3 protein: ASSQDRVGGYGYT
V gene: TRBV4-3; J gene: TRBJ1-1; clone size: -; CDR3 protein: ASSQEPSGNTEAF
V gene: TRBV30; J gene: TRBJ2-3; clone size: -; CDR3 protein: AWREIGPQY
V gene: TRBV18; J gene: TRBJ2-5; clone size: -; CDR3 protein: ASSEGLEETQY
V gene: TRBV14; J gene: TRBJ2-7; clone size: once; CDR3 protein: ASSQGREVYEQY